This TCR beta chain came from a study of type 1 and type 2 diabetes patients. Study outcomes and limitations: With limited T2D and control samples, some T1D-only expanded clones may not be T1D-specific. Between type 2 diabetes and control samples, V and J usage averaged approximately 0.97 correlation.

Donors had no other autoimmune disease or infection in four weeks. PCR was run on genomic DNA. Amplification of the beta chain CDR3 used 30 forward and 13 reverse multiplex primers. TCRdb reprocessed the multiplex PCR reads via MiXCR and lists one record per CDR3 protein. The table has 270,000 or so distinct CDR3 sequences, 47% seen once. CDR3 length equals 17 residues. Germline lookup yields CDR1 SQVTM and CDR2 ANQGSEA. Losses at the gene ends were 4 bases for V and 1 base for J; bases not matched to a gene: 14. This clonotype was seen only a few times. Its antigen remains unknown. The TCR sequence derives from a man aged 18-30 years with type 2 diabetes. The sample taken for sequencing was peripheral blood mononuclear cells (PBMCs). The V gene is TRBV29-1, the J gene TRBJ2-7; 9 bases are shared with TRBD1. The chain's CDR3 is CSVADGGQGRSSYEQYF. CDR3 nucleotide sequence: TGCAGCGTTGCGGATGGGGGACAGGGCAGGTCGTCCTACGAGCAGTACTTC.